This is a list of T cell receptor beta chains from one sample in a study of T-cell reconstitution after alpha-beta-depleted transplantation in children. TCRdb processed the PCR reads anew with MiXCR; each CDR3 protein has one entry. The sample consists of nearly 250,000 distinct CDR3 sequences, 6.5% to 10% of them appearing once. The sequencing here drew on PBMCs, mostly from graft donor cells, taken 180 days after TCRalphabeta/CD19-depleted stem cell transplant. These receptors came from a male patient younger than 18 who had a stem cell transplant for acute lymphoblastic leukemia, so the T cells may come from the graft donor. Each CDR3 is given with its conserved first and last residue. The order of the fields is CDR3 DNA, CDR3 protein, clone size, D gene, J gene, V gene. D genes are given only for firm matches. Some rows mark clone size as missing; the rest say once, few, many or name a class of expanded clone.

CDR3nt: TGTGCCAGCATGGGTACGACAGGGGGTCACAATGAGCAGTTCTTC; CDR3aa: CASMGTTGGHNEQFF; abundance: many; d_gene: TRBD1; j_gene: TRBJ2-1; v_gene: TRBV12-3/TRBV12-4
CDR3nt: TGCGCCAGCAGCTCGGACGGCTACGAGCAGTACTTC; CDR3aa: CASSSDGYEQYF; abundance: many; d_gene: -; j_gene: TRBJ2-7; v_gene: TRBV5-1
CDR3nt: TGTGCCAGCAGTTACAACTACCTAATTGGGTTAGCCAAAAACATTCAGTACTTC; CDR3aa: CASSYNYLIGLAKNIQYF; abundance: many; d_gene: -; j_gene: TRBJ2-4; v_gene: TRBV6-2/TRBV6-3
CDR3nt: TGTGCCAGCAGTCGGACAGGGCGAACTGAAGCTTTCTTT; CDR3aa: CASSRTGRTEAFF; abundance: -; d_gene: TRBD1; j_gene: TRBJ1-1; v_gene: TRBV6-1
CDR3nt: TGTGCCACCAGTGCTGGCAGGGAGACGCAGTATTTT; CDR3aa: CATSAGRETQYF; abundance: many; d_gene: -; j_gene: TRBJ2-3; v_gene: TRBV24-1
CDR3nt: TGTGCCAGCAGTTTCGGGCAGATCAATAATTCACCCCTCCACTTT; CDR3aa: CASSFGQINNSPLHF; abundance: -; d_gene: -; j_gene: TRBJ1-6; v_gene: TRBV12-3/TRBV12-4
CDR3nt: TGCGCCAGCAGCCAAGGGTTGGCGGGAGGGTACGGTGAGCAGTTCTTC; CDR3aa: CASSQGLAGGYGEQFF; abundance: medium-sized; d_gene: TRBD2; j_gene: TRBJ2-1; v_gene: TRBV4-1
CDR3nt: TGCAGTGCTATACAACACCGCCTATGGGGACTAGCGACCTACAATGAGCAGTTCTTC; CDR3aa: CSAIQHRLWGLATYNEQFF; abundance: -; d_gene: TRBD2; j_gene: TRBJ2-1; v_gene: TRBV20-1
CDR3nt: TGTGCCATCAGTGAGTCGACTAGCGCAGATACGCAGTATTTT; CDR3aa: CAISESTSADTQYF; abundance: many; d_gene: TRBD2; j_gene: TRBJ2-3; v_gene: TRBV10-3
CDR3nt: TGTGCCAGCAGCCCTTCCGGGATGAACACTGAAGCTTTCTTT; CDR3aa: CASSPSGMNTEAFF; abundance: many; d_gene: -; j_gene: TRBJ1-1; v_gene: TRBV7-2
CDR3nt: TGTGCCACCAGTGACCCCGTAGGACTAGCAACAGATACGCAGTATTTT; CDR3aa: CATSDPVGLATDTQYF; abundance: many; d_gene: TRBD2; j_gene: TRBJ2-3; v_gene: TRBV24-1
CDR3nt: TGTGCCAGCAGTTCAGGACAAGGGCTAGGCTATGGCTACACCTTC; CDR3aa: CASSSGQGLGYGYTF; abundance: many; d_gene: -; j_gene: TRBJ1-2; v_gene: TRBV6-5
CDR3nt: TGTGCCATCAGTGATCGCCTAGCGGGAGCCGGGGAGCAGTTCTTC; CDR3aa: CAISDRLAGAGEQFF; abundance: many; d_gene: TRBD2; j_gene: TRBJ2-1; v_gene: TRBV10-3
CDR3nt: TGTGCCATCAGTGACTCCACGAAGGCTTTCTTT; CDR3aa: CAISDSTKAFF; abundance: many; d_gene: -; j_gene: TRBJ1-1; v_gene: TRBV10-3
CDR3nt: TGTGCCAGCAGCGCGGACAGGGGGCCGGGAGATACGCAGTATTTT; CDR3aa: CASSADRGPGDTQYF; abundance: many; d_gene: TRBD1; j_gene: TRBJ2-3; v_gene: TRBV7-8
CDR3nt: TGCGCCAGCAGCCAAAAACTGGAAAGACAAGAGACCCAGTACTTC; CDR3aa: CASSQKLERQETQYF; abundance: many; d_gene: -; j_gene: TRBJ2-5; v_gene: TRBV4-1
CDR3nt: TGTGCCAGCAGCCCAGCTTCGACAGTTAACACTGAAGCTTTCTTT; CDR3aa: CASSPASTVNTEAFF; abundance: many; d_gene: -; j_gene: TRBJ1-1; v_gene: TRBV13
CDR3nt: TGCAGTGCTAGAGGGGCAGGGAAGGAGACCCAGTACTTC; CDR3aa: CSARGAGKETQYF; abundance: -; d_gene: -; j_gene: TRBJ2-5; v_gene: TRBV20-1
CDR3nt: TGTGCCAGCAGCTTTGGGGCTAGCGGCACAGATACGCAGTATTTT; CDR3aa: CASSFGASGTDTQYF; abundance: few; d_gene: -; j_gene: TRBJ2-3; v_gene: TRBV7-3
CDR3nt: TGTGCCAGCAGCCCCGGGACAGGGAACTCCTACGAGCAGTACTTC; CDR3aa: CASSPGTGNSYEQYF; abundance: many; d_gene: TRBD1; j_gene: TRBJ2-7; v_gene: TRBV7-9
CDR3nt: TGTGCCAGCAGTGATAATGAAAAACTGTTTTTT; CDR3aa: CASSDNEKLFF; abundance: many; d_gene: -; j_gene: TRBJ1-4; v_gene: TRBV25-1
CDR3nt: TGTGCCAGCAGTCTTTCCCAGGGAAACACTGAAGCTTTCTTT; CDR3aa: CASSLSQGNTEAFF; abundance: -; d_gene: -; j_gene: TRBJ1-1; v_gene: TRBV27
CDR3nt: TGTGCCAGCCGGGCTAGCGGTGACAATGAGCAGTTCTTC; CDR3aa: CASRASGDNEQFF; abundance: many; d_gene: TRBD2; j_gene: TRBJ2-1; v_gene: TRBV28
CDR3nt: TGTGCCAGCAGCTTTGGACGGCATTACGAGCAGTACTTC; CDR3aa: CASSFGRHYEQYF; abundance: many; d_gene: -; j_gene: TRBJ2-7; v_gene: TRBV7-2
CDR3nt: TGTGCCAGCAGCTTTAACAGCCGCGGCACAGATACGCAGTATTTT; CDR3aa: CASSFNSRGTDTQYF; abundance: many; d_gene: -; j_gene: TRBJ2-3; v_gene: TRBV11-2
CDR3nt: TGCAGTGCTAGAGATCGAACCGTTGGCTACACCTTC; CDR3aa: CSARDRTVGYTF; abundance: many; d_gene: -; j_gene: TRBJ1-2; v_gene: TRBV20-1